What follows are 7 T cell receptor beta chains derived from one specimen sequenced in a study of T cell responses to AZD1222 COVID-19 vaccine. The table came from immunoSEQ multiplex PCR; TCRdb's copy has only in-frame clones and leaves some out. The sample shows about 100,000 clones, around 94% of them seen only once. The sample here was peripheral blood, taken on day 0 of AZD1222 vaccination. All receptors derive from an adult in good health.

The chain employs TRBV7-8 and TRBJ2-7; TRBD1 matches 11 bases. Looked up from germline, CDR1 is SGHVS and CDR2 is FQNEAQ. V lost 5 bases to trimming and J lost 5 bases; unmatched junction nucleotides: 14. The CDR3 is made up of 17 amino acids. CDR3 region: CASSRKQRTGGKDEQYF. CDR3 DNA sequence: TGTGCCAGCAGCCGAAAACAAAGGACAGGGGGCAAGGACGAGCAGTACTTC.

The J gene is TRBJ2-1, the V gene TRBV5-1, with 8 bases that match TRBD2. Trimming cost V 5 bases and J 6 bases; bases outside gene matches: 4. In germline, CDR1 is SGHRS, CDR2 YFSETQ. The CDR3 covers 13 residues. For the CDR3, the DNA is TGCGCCAGCAGTCCGGGAGGGCCCAATGAGCAGTTCTTC. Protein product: CASSPGGPNEQFF.

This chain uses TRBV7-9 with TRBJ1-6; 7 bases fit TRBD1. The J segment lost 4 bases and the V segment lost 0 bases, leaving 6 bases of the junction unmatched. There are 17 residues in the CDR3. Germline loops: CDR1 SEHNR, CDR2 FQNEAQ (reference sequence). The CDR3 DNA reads TGTGCCAGCAGCTTAGCTGACGGGACAGAGTATAATTCACCCCTCCACTTT. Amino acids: CASSLADGTEYNSPLHF.

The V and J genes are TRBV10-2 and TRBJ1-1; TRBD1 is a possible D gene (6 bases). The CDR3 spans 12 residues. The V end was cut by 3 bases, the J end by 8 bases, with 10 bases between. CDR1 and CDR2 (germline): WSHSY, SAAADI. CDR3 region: CASSEGQSEAFF. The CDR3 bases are TGCGCCAGCAGTGAAGGACAGTCCGAAGCTTTCTTT.

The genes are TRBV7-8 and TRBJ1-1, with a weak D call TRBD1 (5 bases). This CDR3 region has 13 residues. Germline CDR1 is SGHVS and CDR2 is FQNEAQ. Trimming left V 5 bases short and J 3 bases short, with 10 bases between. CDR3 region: CASSAGTYTEAFF. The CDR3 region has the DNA TGTGCCAGCAGCGCAGGGACCTACACTGAAGCTTTCTTT.

The CDR3 coding sequence is TGCGCCAGCAGCCAAGAACGCCTAGCGGGGGACAATGAGCAGTTCTTC. It codes for CASSQERLAGDNEQFF. The chain couples TRBV4-1 to TRBJ2-1; TRBD2 matches 10 bases. Germline V CDR1 and CDR2: MGHRA, YSYEKL. J was trimmed by 5 bases and V by 0 bases; bases with no gene match: 4. The CDR3 is 16 residues long.

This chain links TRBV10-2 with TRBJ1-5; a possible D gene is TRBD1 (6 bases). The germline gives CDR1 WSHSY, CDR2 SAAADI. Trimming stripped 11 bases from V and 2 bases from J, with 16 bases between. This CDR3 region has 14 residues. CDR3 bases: TGCGCCTCCCGGGCGGGGGCCGGCAATCAGCCCCAGCATTTT. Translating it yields CASRAGAGNQPQHF.